These T cell receptor beta chains were read from a single sample in a study of response to subunit inactivated influenza vaccine. A single record per CDR3 protein comes from TCRdb applying MiXCR to the RT-PCR reads. The repertoire includes 600,000 to 850,000 distinct CDR3 sequences, less than 15% of them detected once, and 7.5% to 8% sits in the top ten. This specimen was PBMCs from blood, taken approximately 15 days before vaccination. Receptors originate from a man aged 45-65 years who received an inactivated influenza vaccine. The CDR3 runs from the conserved cysteine through the conserved F or W.

TRBV15,TRBJ2-5,CATSTGHQETQYF
TRBV9,TRBJ2-1,CASSAFSGDYNEQFF
TRBV9,TRBJ1-1,CASSATLGYGSNTEAFF
TRBV3-1,TRBJ2-7,CASSRTSGGPYEQYF
TRBV6-5,TRBJ1-1,CASSIGQEAFF
TRBV7-8,TRBJ2-7,CASSFRGLAWNEQYF
TRBV7-2,TRBJ2-7,CASTPGGSGEQYF
TRBV28,TRBJ1-6,CASTSPTVHNSPLHF
TRBV20-1,TRBJ1-5,CSARRGTGGNQPQHF
TRBV4-2,TRBJ2-7,CASSQDSIMVGYEQYF
TRBV20-1,TRBJ2-2,CSARDEARVTGELFF
TRBV7-2,TRBJ2-3,CASSLRRGGQRRADTQYF
TRBV7-9,TRBJ1-2,CASSFRGADNYGYTF
TRBV12-3/TRBV12-4,TRBJ2-1,CASSLESRFDEQFF
TRBV5-1,TRBJ2-2,CASTYDSYTGELFF
TRBV4-3,TRBJ2-1,CASSPGVAGALLHYSEQFF
TRBV9,TRBJ2-2,CASTRTVSGELFF
TRBV20-1,TRBJ2-5,CSAMGTSGGQETQYF
TRBV29-1,TRBJ2-7,CSVVGAAFYEQYF
TRBV3-1,TRBJ1-2,CASSASDRAFDGYTF
TRBV14,TRBJ2-1,CASSPVGVGRDEQFF
TRBV12-3/TRBV12-4,TRBJ1-1,CASTLQGVGTEAFF
TRBV7-2,TRBJ2-1,CASSFGTGRRNEQFF
TRBV12-3/TRBV12-4,TRBJ2-2,CASSFPSGGSWELFF
TRBV7-9,TRBJ2-7,CATTSGTGKGEQYF
TRBV27,TRBJ2-7,CASSLISKTPKTYEQYF
TRBV12-3/TRBV12-4,TRBJ1-1,CASSLGPEVPNAEAFF
TRBV6-2/TRBV6-3,TRBJ2-1,CASRLGGDNEQSF
TRBV29-1,TRBJ2-1,CSVTGVFNYNEQFF
TRBV10-3,TRBJ1-6,CAISESGRQGTLNSPLHF
TRBV29-1,TRBJ2-1,CSVEVRGRGSYNEQFF
TRBV9,TRBJ2-1,CASSVSGSYFYRSYNEQFF
TRBV5-1,TRBJ2-1,CASAIAGPYNEQFF
TRBV5-1,TRBJ2-7,CASSLGLVGGYEQYF
TRBV29-1,TRBJ2-1,CSVFGGLAGTYNEQFF
TRBV29-1,TRBJ1-5,CSVRFSGVGNQPQHF
TRBV6-1,TRBJ2-7,CASSEFGPYEQYF
TRBV5-1,TRBJ1-2,CASSLGTGSVGYTF
TRBV5-4,TRBJ1-3,CASSLGARGYSSAGNTIYF